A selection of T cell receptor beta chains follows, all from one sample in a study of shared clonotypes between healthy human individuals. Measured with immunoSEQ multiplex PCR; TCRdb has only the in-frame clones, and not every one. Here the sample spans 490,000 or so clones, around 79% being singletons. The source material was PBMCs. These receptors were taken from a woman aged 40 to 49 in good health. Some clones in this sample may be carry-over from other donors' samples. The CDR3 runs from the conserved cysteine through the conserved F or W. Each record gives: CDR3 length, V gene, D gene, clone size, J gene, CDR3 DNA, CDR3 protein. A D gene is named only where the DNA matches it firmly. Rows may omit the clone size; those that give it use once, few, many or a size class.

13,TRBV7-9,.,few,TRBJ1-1,TGTGCCAGCAGCATTGGACAGTACACTGAAGCTTTCTTT,CASSIGQYTEAFF
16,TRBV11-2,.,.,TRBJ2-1,TGTGCCAGCAGCTTAGAAGCGGGCGGCTCATACAATGAGCAGTTCTTC,CASSLEAGGSYNEQFF
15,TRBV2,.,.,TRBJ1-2,TGTGCCAGCAGTGAGGGCGGAAACGGTAACTATGGCTACACCTTC,CASSEGGNGNYGYTF
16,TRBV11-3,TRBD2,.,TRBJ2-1,TGTGCCAGCAGCTTTTCCCTAGCGGGAGGGCAGGATGAGCAGTTCTTC,CASSFSLAGGQDEQFF
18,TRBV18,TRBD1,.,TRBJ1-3,TGTGCCAGCTCACCATCTCGGAACCGGGACAGGGCTGGAAACACCATATATTTT,CASSPSRNRDRAGNTIYF
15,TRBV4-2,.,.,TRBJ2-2,TGTGCCAGCAGCCAAGTCTGGACGGAGACCGGGGAGCTGTTTTTT,CASSQVWTETGELFF
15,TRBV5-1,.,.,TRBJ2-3,TGCGCCAGCAGTAGGCCAGGGGCGAGCACAGATACGCAGTATTTT,CASSRPGASTDTQYF
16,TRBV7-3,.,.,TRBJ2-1,TGTGCCAGCAGCTCTTCGACGCTGACTAGTTTGGGCCCTCAGTTCTTC,CASSSSTLTSLGPQFF
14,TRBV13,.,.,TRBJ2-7,TGTGCCAGCAGCCTACAGAGTTCGACCTACGAGCAGTACTTC,CASSLQSSTYEQYF
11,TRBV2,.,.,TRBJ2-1,TGTGCCAGCAGTCAGGCGAATGAGCAGTTCTTC,CASSQANEQFF